Sequencing of this T cell receptor (beta chain) was carried out in a study of T cells in Graves' hyperthyroidism and ophthalmopathy. In its sample, this clonotype was seen many times. Its antigen remains unidentified. General study points: Ophthalmopathy was separated from stable hyperthyroidism by a 13 V-J model. Ophthalmopathy was model-predicted a median roughly six months pre-onset. Blood also showed most of the thyroid clonotypes that were expanded above 0.001.

The CDR3 regions of TCR beta were amplified from RNA transcripts. A set of HTBI primers served as the primers for a first-round RT-PCR of the TCR CDR3. Each CDR3 protein gets one entry after TCRdb re-called the multiplex PCR reads with MiXCR. Of 750,000 to 950,000 distinct CDR3 sequences listed, about 38% are singletons. When ophthalmopathy did not progress within 18 months, Graves' hyperthyroidism was considered stable. The sequenced sample consisted of blood. This receptor was obtained from a man between 18 and 35 years old with Graves' hyperthyroidism.

The CDR3 coding sequence is TGTGCCAGCAGCTGGTTTCGGGGGAAAAACTATGGCTACACCTTC. Its protein product is CASSWFRGKNYGYTF. The chain has TRBV7-2 and TRBJ1-2; TRBD1 is a possible D gene (5 bases). The V end lost 4 bases, the J end lost 2 bases, and 14 bases lay between the germline ends. Germline V CDR1 and CDR2: SGHTA, FQGNSA. This CDR3 comprises 15 residues.